Below, 9 T cell receptor beta chains from the same sample are listed, as sequenced in a study of blood T cell repertoires in COVID-19. Generated by immunoSEQ multiplex PCR, the TCRdb table keeps only in-frame clones and is missing some. The repertoire holds about 130,000 clones, with about four fifths as singletons. Sequenced sample: peripheral blood. The receptor source for this set is a woman older than 75 with acute or convalescent COVID-19.

The chain joins TRBV4-1 to TRBJ2-1; TRBD1 matches at 11 bases. This CDR3 has 17 amino acids. V shed 0 bases and J 3 bases; nucleotides not matched to a gene: 4. Germline lookup yields CDR1 MGHRA and CDR2 YSYEKL. In DNA form, the CDR3 reads TGCGCCAGCAGCCAAGATTCCGGGACAGGGGGCTACAATGAGCAGTTCTTC. Translating gives CASSQDSGTGGYNEQFF.

The V gene is TRBV19, the J gene TRBJ1-5; D remains unclear. There are 14 residues in the CDR3. Trimming stripped 1 base from V and 1 base from J, with 5 bases between. Germline-derived CDR1 and CDR2 are LNHDA and SQIVND (reference sequence). Here the CDR3 reads CASSIGSSNQPQHF. The CDR3 nucleotides are TGTGCCAGTAGTATAGGTTCAAGCAATCAGCCCCAGCATTTT.

The V call is TRBV7-2, the J call TRBJ1-1, with 7 nucleotides matching TRBD1. CDR3 size: 14 residues. V was clipped by 3 bases and J by 7 bases; unmatched bases: 8. Germline V lookup: CDR1 SGHTA, CDR2 FQGNSA. The DNA for the CDR3 is TGTGCCAGCAGCTTGTACGACAGGGTGGTTGAAGCTTTCTTT. It translates to CASSLYDRVVEAFF.

J is TRBJ2-7 and V is TRBV6-2 or TRBV6-3; a weak D match, TRBD1 (5 bases). The CDR3 is 14 amino acids. The germline V and J ends were trimmed by 4 bases and 4 bases, with 14 bases remaining between them. Germline lookup yields CDR1 MNHEY and CDR2 SVGEGT. DNA for the CDR3: TGTGCCAGCAGTTCCCAGGTGGGGCCTTACGAGCAGTACTTC. It translates to CASSSQVGPYEQYF.

V and J are TRBV4-2 and TRBJ1-5; 7 bases align to TRBD1. V was clipped by 4 bases and J by 7 bases; unmatched bases: 13. This CDR3 region has 16 residues. CDR1 and CDR2 from the germline V gene are LGHNA and YNFKEQ. CDR3 in DNA: TGTGCCAGCAGCCGAATGAATAGACAGGGACGGCAGCCCCAGCATTTT. It yields the protein CASSRMNRQGRQPQHF.

The V and J genes are TRBV7-8 and TRBJ1-2; 10 bases fit TRBD1. The V and J ends lost 5 bases and 8 bases, in that order; junction bases with no gene match: 14. The CDR3 spans 16 residues. CDR1 is SGHVS, CDR2 FQNEAQ, per germline. The CDR3 is CASSPGPGTGASGYTF. The CDR3 coding sequence is TGTGCCAGCAGCCCCGGACCAGGGACAGGGGCGTCAGGCTACACCTTC. The full variable domain, completed using reference TRBV7-8 and TRBJ1-2, is GAGVSQSPRYKVAKRGQDVALRCDPISGHVSLFWYQQALGQGPEFLTYFQNEAQLDKSGLPSDRFFAERPEGSVSTLKIQRTQQEDSAVYLCASSPGPGTGASGYTFGSGTRLTVV.

The chain links TRBV12-3 or TRBV12-4 to TRBJ2-3, with a possible D match to TRBD2 (5 bases). V gave up 6 bases and J gave up 13 bases, with 17 bases separating them. CDR3 length: 12 amino acids. The CDR3 loop is CASSPMRTGKYF. CDR3 nucleotide sequence: TGTGCCAGCAGCCCCATGCGGACGGGGAAGTATTTT.

This chain joins TRBV5-8 and TRBJ2-2, with 9 positions matching TRBD1. The CDR3 is 14 residues long. With 3 bases clipped from V and 4 bases from J, the junction kept 1 base outside the gene matches. In germline, CDR1 is SGHTS, CDR2 YDEGEE. CDR3 DNA sequence: TGTGCCAGCAGCTCGGGACAGGGCACCGGGGAGCTGTTTTTT. Translated: CASSSGQGTGELFF.

V usage is TRBV6-5 and J usage is TRBJ1-3, with a possible D match to TRBD1 (5 bases). V was pared by 8 bases and J by 3 bases, with 11 bases between. This CDR3 has 13 residues. Germline CDR1 and CDR2: MNHEY and SVGAGI. In nucleotides, the CDR3 is TGTGCCAGCGGACGGAGGGGTGGAAACACCATATATTTT. Translation gives CASGRRGGNTIYF.